Below are 27 T cell receptor beta chains sequenced from a single sample in a study of T-cell reconstitution after alpha-beta-depleted transplantation in children. As it was prepared, the TCRbeta library received unique molecular identifiers. TCRdb used MiXCR to reprocess the PCR reads, holding one entry per CDR3 protein. The data contain hundreds of thousands of distinct CDR3 sequences, approximately 10% of them singletons. The specimen was PBMCs from the stem cell graft donor, collected from the stem cell graft. All receptors derive from a human donor who donated a stem cell graft to a child with acute lymphoblastic leukemia.

This clonotype was picked up many times. V gene TRBV12-3 or TRBV12-4 combines with J gene TRBJ1-2; 12 bases align to TRBD1. This CDR3 has 15 residues. The V segment lost 5 bases and the J segment 8 bases; nucleotides outside the gene matches: 9. The DNA for the CDR3 is TGTGCCAGCAGTCCCTCGGGACAGGGGGCTGGGGGCTACACCTTC. It translates to CASSPSGQGAGGYTF.

The V gene is TRBV5-1, the J gene TRBJ1-2; no reliable D call. CDR1 is SGHRS, CDR2 YFSETQ, per germline. Between the trimmed V and J ends, which lost 2 bases and 0 bases, there was a span of 5 bases. CDR3 length: 13 amino acids. Here the CDR3 reads CASSFSPNYGYTF. The CDR3, as DNA: TGCGCCAGCAGCTTTTCCCCTAACTATGGCTACACCTTC.

There are a few counts of this clonotype. This rearrangement joins TRBV2 to TRBJ1-5, with D possibly being TRBD1 (5 bases). V lost 6 bases to trimming and J lost 11 bases, with 23 bases between them. Per germline, CDR1 SNHLY and CDR2 FYNNEI. The CDR3 sequence is 15 residues long. Here the CDR3 reads CASRRGGAVQSAQHF. CDR3 nucleotides: TGTGCCAGCAGGCGGGGAGGGGCAGTTCAATCAGCCCAGCATTTT.

This clonotype was seen a handful of times. The chain is built from TRBV7-6 and TRBJ2-7; TRBD1 matches 8 bases. This CDR3 is 15 amino acids long. Losses at the gene ends were 0 bases for V and 3 bases for J; bases not matched to a gene: 4. Germline-derived CDR1 and CDR2 are SGHVS and FNYEAQ. CDR3 sequence: CASSLATGDLYEQYF. DNA for the CDR3: TGTGCCAGCAGCTTAGCGACAGGGGACCTCTACGAGCAGTACTTC.

The V and J genes are TRBV5-1 and TRBJ2-3, with D hard to call. This CDR3 comprises 14 residues. Germline V gene data show CDR1 as SGHRS and CDR2 as YFSETQ. V lost 4 bases and J lost 4, with 13 bases in between. The CDR3 sequence is CASSQDTSADTQYF. CDR3 coding DNA: TGCGCCAGCAGCCAGGATACTTCAGCAGATACGCAGTATTTT.

In its sample, this clonotype was seen many times. V and J are TRBV5-1 and TRBJ2-1; D not resolved. Trimming shortened V by 4 bases and J by 6 bases, and 14 bases separated the two germline ends. Germline V gives CDR1 SGHRS, CDR2 YFSETQ. The CDR3 contains 14 residues. The CDR3 DNA sequence: TGCGCCAGCAGCGCTATTGGGCAGCCCAATGAGCAGTTCTTC. Translating it yields CASSAIGQPNEQFF. Using reference TRBV5-1 and TRBJ2-1 for the parts outside the CDR3, the full variable domain is KAGVTQTPRYLIKTRGQQVTLSCSPISGHRSVSWYQQTPGQGLQFLFEYFSETQRNKGNFPGRFSGRQFSNSRSEMNVSTLELGDSALYLCASSAIGQPNEQFFGPGTRLTVL.

Many counts were recorded for this clonotype. The chain couples TRBV5-1 to TRBJ1-1; no reliable D call. The CDR3 spans 13 residues. Trimming took off 2 bases at V and 3 bases at J, with 8 bases between the two ends. The germline CDR1 and CDR2 sequences are SGHRS and YFSETQ. CDR3 region: CASSLQSDTEAFF. The DNA of the CDR3 is TGCGCCAGCAGCTTACAGAGCGACACTGAAGCTTTCTTT.

Comments on this clonotype: A much larger clonotype is one base distant, so this may be a read error. The V gene is TRBV5-1, the J gene TRBJ2-3; the D is unclear. CDR3 size: 14 residues. Germline V gives CDR1 SGHRS, CDR2 YFSETQ. The CDR3 is CASSLSTPTYTQYF. CDR3 in DNA: TGCGCCAGCAGCTTGTCCACTCCCACATATACGCAGTATTTT.

This clonotype was observed a few times. The rearrangement uses TRBV6-5 and TRBJ2-4; D is possibly TRBD1 (5 bases). This CDR3 is 15 amino acids long. Looked up from germline, CDR1 is MNHEY and CDR2 is SVGAGI. V was shortened by 0 bases and J by 6 bases, with 12 bases between the two germline ends. CDR3 in amino acids: CASSYSNPGLNIQYF. The CDR3 DNA follows: TGTGCCAGCAGTTACTCGAACCCAGGGTTAAACATTCAGTACTTC.

This clonotype has ten or more counts. This chain uses TRBV5-1 with TRBJ2-6; maybe TRBD2 (5 bases). CDR1 and CDR2 from the germline V gene are SGHRS and YFSETQ. CDR3 length: 16 residues. V gave up 4 bases and J gave up 0 bases, with 11 bases separating them. The CDR3 coding sequence is TGCGCCAGCAGCGTAACGGACTTCTCTGGGGCCAACGTCCTGACTTTC. It codes for CASSVTDFSGANVLTF.

This clonotype was seen repeatedly, ten times or more. The chain recombines TRBV7-2 with TRBJ2-7, with D possibly TRBD1 on 6 matching bases. The germline gives CDR1 SGHTA, CDR2 FQGNSA. Deletions cut 1 base from V and 6 bases from J, with 13 bases between. The CDR3 has 14 amino acids. CDR3 in amino acids: CASSLVGGGGEQYF. CDR3 DNA: TGTGCCAGCAGCTTAGTAGGTGGGGGCGGCGAGCAGTACTTC.

The chain links TRBV20-1 to TRBJ1-6, with a possible D match to TRBD1 (5 bases). Looked up from germline, CDR1 is DFQATT and CDR2 is SNEGSKA (reference sequence). This CDR3 has 15 residues. The V and J ends lost 5 bases and 5 bases respectively, with 16 bases between them. DNA for the CDR3: TGCAGTGCTCTCCCGCCAGGGTCGGATAATTCACCCCTCCACTTT. This translates into CSALPPGSDNSPLHF.

V is TRBV30 and J is TRBJ1-1; no reliable D call. Germline V CDR1 and CDR2: GTSNPN, SVGIG (reference sequence). The CDR3 extends over 13 amino acids. With 3 bases removed from V and 14 bases from J, the gap between germline ends came to 22 bases. CDR3 sequence: CAWSRRQRGFAFF. The CDR3 DNA reads TGTGCCTGGAGCAGGAGGCAGAGAGGCTTTGCGTTCTTT.

This clonotype was picked up a small number of times. This chain connects TRBV4-2 to TRBJ1-1; no definite D call. Germline assignment: CDR1 LGHNA and CDR2 YNFKEQ. The CDR3 consists of 16 residues. Trimming removed 3 bases at V and 1 base at J, with 15 bases between. CDR3 coding DNA: TGTGCCAGCAGCCAGAGTGGTACTGGGCGGAACACTGAAGCTTTCTTT. Residues: CASSQSGTGRNTEAFF.

This clonotype turned up a few times. This chain uses TRBV4-2 with TRBJ1-2; the match to TRBD1 covers 7 bases. The J segment lost 5 bases and the V segment lost 4 bases, leaving 16 bases of the junction unmatched. Germline lookup yields CDR1 LGHNA and CDR2 YNFKEQ. The CDR3 runs to 17 residues. The CDR3 reads CASSPAGGQPREYGYTF. In DNA form, the CDR3 reads TGTGCCAGCAGCCCGGCAGGGGGGCAACCTCGGGAGTATGGCTACACCTTC.

CDR3 DNA sequence: TGCGCCAGCAGAGATGGGCCGGCTCAAGAGACCCAGTACTTC. Encoded protein: CASRDGPAQETQYF. J is TRBJ2-5 and V is TRBV5-1; D is uncertain. The CDR3 has 14 amino acids. V was pared by 5 bases and J by 2 bases, with 13 bases between. Germline V CDR1 and CDR2: SGHRS, YFSETQ.

This clonotype was recorded only once. The chain combines TRBV20-1 with TRBJ2-6; 8 nucleotides match TRBD1. This CDR3 comprises 17 residues. Germline CDR1 reads DFQATT; CDR2 reads SNEGSKA (reference sequence). With 1 base clipped from V and 2 bases from J, the junction kept 7 bases outside the gene matches. CDR3 nucleotide sequence: TGCAGTGCTAGAGGGGACAGGCCTGGTGCTGGGGCCAACGTCCTGACTTTC. Translating it yields CSARGDRPGAGANVLTF.

This clonotype has a count of ten or more. This chain uses TRBV25-1 with TRBJ1-6; possibly TRBD1 for D (6 bases). The CDR3 consists of 15 residues. V lost 0 bases and J lost 8, with 11 bases in between. Germline V gene lookup returns CDR1 MGHDK and CDR2 SYGVNS. The CDR3 bases are TGTGCCAGCAGTGAATATGACAGGAACGATTCACCCCTCCACTTT. This sequence encodes CASSEYDRNDSPLHF.

Ten or more counts support this clonotype. V gene TRBV2 combines with J gene TRBJ2-7; the D is unclear. V was cut by 3 bases and J by 3 bases, with 9 bases left in between. There are 13 residues in the CDR3. CDR1 is SNHLY and CDR2 is FYNNEI in the germline V gene. The CDR3 DNA sequence: TGTGCCAGCAGTGATCAAGTGGGCTACGAGCAGTACTTC. Protein sequence: CASSDQVGYEQYF. Variable domain in full (rest from reference TRBV2 and TRBJ2-7): EPEVTQTPSHQVTQMGQEVILRCVPISNHLYFYWYRQILGQKVEFLVSFYNNEISEKSEIFDDQFSVERPDGSNFTLKIRSTKLEDSAMYFCASSDQVGYEQYFGPGTRLTVT.

This clonotype occurred a few times. The chain links TRBV9 to TRBJ2-1, with TRBD1 matching 8 bases. This CDR3 is 17 amino acids long. Germline V gene lookup returns CDR1 SGDLS and CDR2 YYNGEE. The J segment lost 7 bases and the V segment lost 0 bases, leaving 12 bases of the junction unmatched. The CDR3 is CASSVAFTTGGKNEQFF. CDR3 nucleotide sequence: TGTGCCAGCAGCGTAGCTTTCACAACAGGGGGGAAAAATGAGCAGTTCTTC.

Written as DNA, the CDR3 is TGTGCCAGCAGGGGACACGACACCTACGAGCAGTACTTC. Amino acid sequence: CASRGHDTYEQYF. This rearrangement joins TRBV6-1 to TRBJ2-7, with TRBD1 as a possible D gene (6 bases). CDR1 MNHNS and CDR2 SASEGT come from the germline V gene. Trimming pared 6 bases from V and 2 bases from J, leaving 11 bases between. The CDR3 sequence is 13 residues long.

The V call is TRBV12-3 or TRBV12-4, the J call TRBJ2-5; D possibly uses TRBD1 or TRBD2 (6 bases each). CDR3 length equals 21 residues. V was pared by 2 bases and J by 7 bases, with 35 bases between. In DNA, the CDR3 is TGTGCCAGCAGTTTAAATGGTGAAGTTGGGGGGCAGAGCTCCACCCCCCGGACCCAGTACTTC. As protein: CASSLNGEVGGQSSTPRTQYF.

This clonotype was observed a few times. V is TRBV7-2 and J is TRBJ2-5; D is unresolved. CDR1 is SGHTA and CDR2 is FQGNSA in the germline V gene. The CDR3 runs 14 residues. The V gene lost 4 bases and the J gene lost 1 base, with 10 bases spanning the gap. CDR3 DNA sequence: TGTGCCAGCAGCTCCCGGTGGGGCCAAGAGACCCAGTACTTC. Its protein product is CASSSRWGQETQYF.

This clonotype was seen a handful of times. The CDR3 DNA follows: TGTGCCAGCAGCTTGATTGTCGGGACAGGGGGCGGTGGCTACACCTTC. Its protein is CASSLIVGTGGGGYTF. The J gene is TRBJ1-2, the V gene TRBV5-6; 12 bases align to TRBD1. Germline V gives CDR1 SGHDT, CDR2 YYEEEE. V lost 1 base, J lost 7 bases, and 8 bases stayed unmatched. CDR3 size: 16 residues.

There are many counts of this clonotype. V gene TRBV5-5 combines with J gene TRBJ1-6; 7 bases match TRBD1. This CDR3 comprises 15 residues. The junction had 10 bases not matched to a gene; V was cut back by 3 bases and J by 10 bases. Germline CDR1 reads SGHKS; CDR2 reads YYEKEE (reference sequence). CDR3 bases: TGTGCCAGCAGCTCGGACAGGATAAATGGATCACCCCTCCACTTT. Its translation is CASSSDRINGSPLHF.

This clonotype was seen ten or more times. The chain joins TRBV4-2 to TRBJ2-2; a weak D match, TRBD2 (6 bases). The CDR3 consists of 17 residues. CDR1 is LGHNA, CDR2 YNFKEQ, per germline. V dropped 0 bases and J dropped 2 bases, with 13 bases sitting between them. The CDR3 nucleotides read TGTGCCAGCAGCCAAGAGCGGGGAAAGGGTAACACCGGGGAGCTGTTTTTT. It translates to CASSQERGKGNTGELFF.

This clonotype was counted many times. The chain combines TRBV16 with TRBJ2-1; TRBD1 or TRBD2 may be the D gene (6 bases each). Germline lookup yields CDR1 KGHSY and CDR2 FQNENV. V was clipped by 0 bases and J by 10 bases, with 7 bases between them. CDR3 size: 12 residues. CDR3 sequence (DNA): TGTGCCAGCAGCCAATCGGGGGGCGAGCAGTTCTTC. It yields the protein CASSQSGGEQFF. The variable domain in full, completed from reference TRBV16 and TRBJ2-1, reads GEEVAQTPKHLVRGEGQKAKLYCAPIKGHSYVFWYQQVLKNEFKFLISFQNENVFDETGMPKERFSAKCLPNSPCSLEIQATKLEDSAVYFCASSQSGGEQFFGPGTRLTVL.